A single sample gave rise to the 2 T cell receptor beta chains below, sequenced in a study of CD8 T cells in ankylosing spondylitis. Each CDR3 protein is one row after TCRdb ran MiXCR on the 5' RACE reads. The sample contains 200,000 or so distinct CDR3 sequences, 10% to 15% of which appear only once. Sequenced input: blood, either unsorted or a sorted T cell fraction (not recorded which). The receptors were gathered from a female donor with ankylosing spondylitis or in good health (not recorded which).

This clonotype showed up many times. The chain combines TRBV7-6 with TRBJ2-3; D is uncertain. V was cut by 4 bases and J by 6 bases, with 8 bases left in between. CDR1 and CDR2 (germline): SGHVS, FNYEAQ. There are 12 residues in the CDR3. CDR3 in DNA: TGTGCCAGCAGCTCTTTACACGATACGCAGTATTTT. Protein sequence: CASSSLHDTQYF.

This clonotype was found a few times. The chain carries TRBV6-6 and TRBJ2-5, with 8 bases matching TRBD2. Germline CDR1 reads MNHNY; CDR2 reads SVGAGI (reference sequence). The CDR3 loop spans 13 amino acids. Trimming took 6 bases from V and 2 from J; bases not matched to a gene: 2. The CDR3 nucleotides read TGTGCCAGCAGGGCGGGAGGACAAGAGACCCAGTACTTC. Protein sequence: CASRAGGQETQYF.